One T cell receptor (beta chain) is described in this entry. In germline, CDR1 is MNHEY, CDR2 SVGEGT. V was trimmed by 3 bases and J by 6 bases, leaving 7 bases between them. The CDR3 loop spans 12 amino acids. Authors' methods: For nucleated cells, counts were estimated from reference gene primer amplification. The assay was immunoSEQ multiplex PCR, and TCRdb's table has in-frame clones only and misses some. D and trimming were read from the DNA, whereas the V and J calls and clone size are those reported in that table. The sample lists 75,000 or so clones; approximately 78% were seen once. The record originates from a study of blood T cell repertoires in COVID-19. Study-wide background: Whether acute or convalescent, the COVID-19 samples came from the United States, Italy and Spain. The cDNA or gDNA used as material had been derived from T cells, B-cell-depleted T cells, or PBMCs.

Sequenced sample: peripheral blood. The TCR comes from a man in his sixties with acute or convalescent COVID-19. The rearrangement links TRBV6-2 or TRBV6-3 to TRBJ2-3, with D possibly matching TRBD2 (5 bases). The CDR3 DNA follows: TGTGCCAGCAGTTATAGCGTTGATACGCAGTATTTT. Its translation: CASSYSVDTQYF.